Described below is a single TCR beta chain sequence and its context. Its specificity is unknown. Germline V gene data show CDR1 as GTSNPN and CDR2 as SVGIG (reference sequence). CDR3 length: 14 residues. The junction had 4 bases not matched to a gene; V was cut back by 3 bases and J by 7 bases. This specimen belongs to a study of beta chain features in type 1 diabetes. Study findings and constraints: There was a moderate but significant shortening of TCRB CDR3s in all four CD4+ subsets of Type 1 diabetes patients. Cells with high TCR expression could be over-represented when cDNA is sequenced.

Of the isolated RNA, all was reverse transcribed, and so the sequenced material was expressed TCRB transcripts. Some clones are missing from TCRdb's copy, which holds only in-frame ones; the method was immunoSEQ multiplex PCR. The table records fewer than 250,000 clones, more than 65% of them present only once. This receptor was identified in a man aged 25-45 years in good health. The chain combines TRBV30 with TRBJ1-6; 9 bases line up with TRBD1. The sample comprised naive CD4+ T cells from blood. CDR3 nucleotides: TGTGCCTGGAGACCGGGACAGGGCAATTCACCCCTCCACTTT. Residues: CAWRPGQGNSPLHF.